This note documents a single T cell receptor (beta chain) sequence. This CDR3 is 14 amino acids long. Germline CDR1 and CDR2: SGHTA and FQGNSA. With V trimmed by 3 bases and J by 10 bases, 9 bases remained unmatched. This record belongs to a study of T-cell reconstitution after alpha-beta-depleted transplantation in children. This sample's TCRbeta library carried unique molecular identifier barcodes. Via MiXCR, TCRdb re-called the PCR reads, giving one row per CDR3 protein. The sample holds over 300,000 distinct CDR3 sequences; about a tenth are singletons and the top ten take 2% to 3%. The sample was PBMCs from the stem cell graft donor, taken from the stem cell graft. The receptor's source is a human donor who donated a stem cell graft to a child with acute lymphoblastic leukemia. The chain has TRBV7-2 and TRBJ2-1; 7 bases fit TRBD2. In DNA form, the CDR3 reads TGTGCCAGCAGCTTGTCTAGCGGAGGAGGCGAGCAGTTCTTC. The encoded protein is CASSLSSGGGEQFF.